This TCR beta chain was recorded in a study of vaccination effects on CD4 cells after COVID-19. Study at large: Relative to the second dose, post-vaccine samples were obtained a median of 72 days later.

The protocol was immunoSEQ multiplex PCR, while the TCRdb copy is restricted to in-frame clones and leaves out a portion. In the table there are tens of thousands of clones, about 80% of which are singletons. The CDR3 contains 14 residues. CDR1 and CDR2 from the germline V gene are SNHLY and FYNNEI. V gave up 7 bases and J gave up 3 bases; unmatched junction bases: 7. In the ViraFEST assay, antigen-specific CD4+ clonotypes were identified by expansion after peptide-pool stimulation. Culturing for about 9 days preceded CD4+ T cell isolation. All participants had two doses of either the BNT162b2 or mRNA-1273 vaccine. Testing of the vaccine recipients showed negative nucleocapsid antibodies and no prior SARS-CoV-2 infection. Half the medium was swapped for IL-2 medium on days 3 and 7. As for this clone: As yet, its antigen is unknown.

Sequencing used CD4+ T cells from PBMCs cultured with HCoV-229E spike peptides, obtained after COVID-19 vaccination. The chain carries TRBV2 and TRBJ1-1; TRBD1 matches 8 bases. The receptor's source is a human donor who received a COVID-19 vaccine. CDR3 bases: TGTGCCAGCACGCAGGACAGGGCGGACACTGAAGCTTTCTTT. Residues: CASTQDRADTEAFF.